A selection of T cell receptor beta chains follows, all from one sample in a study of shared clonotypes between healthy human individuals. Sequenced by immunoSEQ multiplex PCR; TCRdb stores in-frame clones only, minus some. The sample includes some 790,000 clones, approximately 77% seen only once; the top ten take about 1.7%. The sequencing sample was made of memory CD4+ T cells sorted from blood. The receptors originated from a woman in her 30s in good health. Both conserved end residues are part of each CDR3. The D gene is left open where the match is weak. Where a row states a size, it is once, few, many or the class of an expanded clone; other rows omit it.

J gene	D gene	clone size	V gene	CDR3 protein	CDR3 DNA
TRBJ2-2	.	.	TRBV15	CATSRGSTNTGELFF	TGTGCCACCAGCAGGGGCAGCACGAACACCGGGGAGCTGTTTTTT
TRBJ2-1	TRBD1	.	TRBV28	CASSLEGQGASGGYNEQFF	TGTGCCAGCAGTTTAGAGGGACAGGGGGCATCAGGAGGCTACAATGAGCAGTTCTTC
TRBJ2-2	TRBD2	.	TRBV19	CASRWRGEDSTGELFF	TGTGCCAGTAGGTGGCGGGGGGAAGACAGCACCGGGGAGCTGTTTTTT
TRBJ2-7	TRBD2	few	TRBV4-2	CASSQTSGSLYEQYF	TGTGCCAGCAGCCAAACTAGCGGCAGCTTATACGAGCAGTACTTC
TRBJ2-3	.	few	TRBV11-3	CASSLNGAYTDTQYF	TGTGCCAGCAGCTTAAACGGGGCCTACACAGATACGCAGTATTTT
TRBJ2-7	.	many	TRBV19	CASSIGGAGSRYEQYF	TGTGCCAGTAGTATTGGGGGCGCAGGGAGTAGATACGAGCAGTACTTC
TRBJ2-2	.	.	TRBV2	CASRNRETGELFF	TGTGCCAGCAGGAACAGGGAAACCGGGGAGCTGTTTTTT
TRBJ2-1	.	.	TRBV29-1	CSVVAPPNEQFF	TGCAGCGTTGTGGCCCCTCCTAATGAGCAGTTCTTC
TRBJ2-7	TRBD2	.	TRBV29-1	CSVEEGSLAGYEQYF	TGCAGCGTTGAAGAAGGTAGCCTAGCGGGCTACGAGCAGTACTTC
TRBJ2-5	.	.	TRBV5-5	CASSQVGVETQYF	TGTGCCAGCAGCCAGGTCGGGGTCGAGACCCAGTACTTC
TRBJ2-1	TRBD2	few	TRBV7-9	CASSPPLRLAEYNEQFF	TGTGCCAGCAGCCCCCCCCTCCGACTAGCGGAATACAATGAGCAGTTCTTC
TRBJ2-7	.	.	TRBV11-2	CASSKPGYEQYF	TGTGCCAGCAGTAAACCGGGTTACGAGCAGTACTTC
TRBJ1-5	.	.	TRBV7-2	CASSPVVVGGNQPQHF	TGTGCCAGCAGCCCGGTGGTTGTAGGGGGCAATCAGCCCCAGCATTTT
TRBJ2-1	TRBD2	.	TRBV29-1	CSVEDLQLAVHRSYNEQFF	TGCAGCGTTGAAGATCTGCAACTAGCGGTCCACCGCTCCTACAATGAGCAGTTCTTC
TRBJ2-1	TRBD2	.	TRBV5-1	CASTQSGDQSSEQFF	TGCGCCAGCACCCAAAGCGGGGACCAATCGTCTGAGCAGTTCTTC
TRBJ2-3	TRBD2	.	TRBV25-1	CASDPGLAGGPVDTQYF	TGTGCCAGCGACCCGGGACTAGCGGGAGGTCCGGTCGATACGCAGTATTTT
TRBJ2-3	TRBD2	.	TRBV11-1	CASSLESLAGASTQYF	TGTGCCAGCAGCTTAGAGTCGCTAGCGGGGGCGAGTACGCAGTATTTT
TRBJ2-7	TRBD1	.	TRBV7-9	CASSLGRGTSYEQYF	TGTGCCAGCAGCTTAGGCAGGGGGACGTCCTACGAGCAGTACTTC
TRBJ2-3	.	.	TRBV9	CASSVDDLADDTDTQYF	TGTGCCAGCAGCGTAGACGATCTAGCAGACGACACAGATACGCAGTATTTT
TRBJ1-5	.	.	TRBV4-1	CASSQARGGDLAQPQHF	TGCGCCAGCAGCCAAGCGCGTGGAGGGGATTTGGCTCAGCCCCAGCATTTT
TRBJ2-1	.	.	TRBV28	CASSQEVYNEQFF	TGTGCCAGCAGTCAAGAGGTCTACAATGAGCAGTTCTTC
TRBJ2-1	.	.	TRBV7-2	CASSLVHLVVDQQFF	TGTGCCAGCAGCTTAGTTCATCTTGTGGTGGACCAGCAGTTCTTC
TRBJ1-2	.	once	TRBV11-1	CASSEANYGYTF	TGTGCCAGCAGCGAAGCTAACTATGGCTACACCTTC
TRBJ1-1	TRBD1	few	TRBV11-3	CASSQTGQLNTEAFF	TGTGCCAGCAGTCAGACGGGACAGTTGAACACTGAAGCTTTCTTT
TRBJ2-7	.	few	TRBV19	CASSRTGATYEQYF	TGTGCCAGTAGTCGGACCGGCGCGACCTACGAGCAGTACTTC
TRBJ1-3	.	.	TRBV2	CASSGGAIYF	TGTGCCAGCAGTGGGGGTGCCATATATTTT
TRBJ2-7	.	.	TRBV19	CASSRGPQEGEQYF	TGTGCCAGTAGTCGTGGGCCCCAGGAAGGAGAGCAGTACTTC
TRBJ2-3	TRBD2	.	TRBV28	CASSFSGTSDITDTQYF	TGTGCCAGCAGTTTTTCCGGGACTAGCGACATCACAGATACGCAGTATTTT
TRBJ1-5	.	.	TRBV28	CASLSGGRGNQPQHF	TGTGCCAGTTTAAGCGGGGGCCGGGGCAATCAGCCCCAGCATTTT
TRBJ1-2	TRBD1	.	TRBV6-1	CASSTGASAYGYTF	TGTGCCAGCAGTACAGGGGCCTCGGCCTATGGCTACACCTTC
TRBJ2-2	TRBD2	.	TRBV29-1	CSVEGLAGGAGELFF	TGCAGCGTTGAGGGTTTAGCGGGAGGGGCCGGGGAGCTGTTTTTT
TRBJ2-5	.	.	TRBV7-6	CASSLRGLQETQYF	TGTGCCAGCAGCCTCAGGGGATTACAAGAGACCCAGTACTTC
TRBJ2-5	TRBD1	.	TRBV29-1	CSALHRTGGGETQYF	TGCAGCGCCTTGCATCGGACAGGGGGCGGGGAGACCCAGTACTTC
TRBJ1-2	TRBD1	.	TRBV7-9	CASSFTVLPRDRGSNGYTF	TGTGCCAGCAGCTTTACCGTCCTCCCCCGGGACAGGGGATCTAATGGCTACACCTTC
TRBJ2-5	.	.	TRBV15	CATSSSTQYQETQYF	TGTGCCACCAGCAGTTCAACACAGTACCAAGAGACCCAGTACTTC
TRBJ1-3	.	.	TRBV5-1	CASSLGGPGDTIYF	TGCGCCAGCAGCTTGGGAGGTCCTGGAGACACCATATATTTT
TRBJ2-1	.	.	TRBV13	CASSLGKWEQFF	TGTGCCAGCAGCTTAGGCAAATGGGAGCAGTTCTTC
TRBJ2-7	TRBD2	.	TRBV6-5	CASSYGGGTYEQYF	TGTGCCAGCAGTTACGGGGGGGGGACCTACGAGCAGTACTTC
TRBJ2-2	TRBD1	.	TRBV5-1	CASSSQGAGTGELFF	TGCGCCAGCAGCTCACAGGGGGCTGGGACCGGGGAGCTGTTTTTT
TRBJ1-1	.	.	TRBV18	CASSGGRNTEAFF	TGTGCCAGCTCCGGCGGCAGGAACACTGAAGCTTTCTTT
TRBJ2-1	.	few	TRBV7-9	CASSLGTDNEQFF	TGTGCCAGCAGCTTAGGGACAGACAATGAGCAGTTCTTC
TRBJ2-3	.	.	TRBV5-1	CASSLQASTDTQYF	TGCGCCAGCAGCCTCCAGGCCAGCACAGATACGCAGTATTTT
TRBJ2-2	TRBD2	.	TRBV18	CASSEGLAGLWIHTGELFF	TGTGCCAGCTCGGAGGGACTAGCGGGACTTTGGATTCACACCGGGGAGCTGTTTTTT
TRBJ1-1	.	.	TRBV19	CASSMGPRGGLVNTEAFF	TGTGCCAGTAGTATGGGCCCTAGGGGGGGCTTGGTGAACACTGAAGCTTTCTTT
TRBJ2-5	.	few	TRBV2	CASRYQETQYF	TGTGCCAGCAGGTACCAAGAGACCCAGTACTTC
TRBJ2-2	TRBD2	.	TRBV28	CASSFLWGLGVGELFF	TGTGCCAGCAGTTTTCTTTGGGGACTAGGTGTCGGGGAGCTGTTTTTT
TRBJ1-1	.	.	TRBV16	CASSPERTTEAFF	TGTGCCAGCAGCCCGGAGAGGACCACTGAAGCTTTCTTT
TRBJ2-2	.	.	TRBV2	CASSDLGQENTGELFF	TGTGCCAGCAGTGATCTGGGGCAGGAGAACACCGGGGAGCTGTTTTTT
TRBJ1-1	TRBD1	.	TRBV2	CASSRRTGETEAFF	TGTGCCAGCAGTCGTCGGACAGGGGAGACTGAAGCTTTCTTT